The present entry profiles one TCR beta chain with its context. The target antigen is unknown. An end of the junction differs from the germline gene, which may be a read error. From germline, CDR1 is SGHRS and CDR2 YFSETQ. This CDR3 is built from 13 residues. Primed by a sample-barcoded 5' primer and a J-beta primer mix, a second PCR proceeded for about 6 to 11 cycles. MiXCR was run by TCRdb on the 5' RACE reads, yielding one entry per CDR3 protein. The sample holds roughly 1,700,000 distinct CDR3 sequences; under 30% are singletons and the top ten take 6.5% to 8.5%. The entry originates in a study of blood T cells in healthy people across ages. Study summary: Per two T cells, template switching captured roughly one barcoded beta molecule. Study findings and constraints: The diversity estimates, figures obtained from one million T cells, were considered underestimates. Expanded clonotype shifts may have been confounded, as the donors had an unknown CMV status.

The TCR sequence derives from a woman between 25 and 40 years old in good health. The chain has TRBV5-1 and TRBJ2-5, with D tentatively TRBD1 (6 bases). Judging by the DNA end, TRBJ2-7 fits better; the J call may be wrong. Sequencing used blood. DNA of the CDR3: TGCGCCGGCAGGGCGACAGGTACCTACGAGCAGTACTTC. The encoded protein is CAGRATGTYEQYF.